These 32 T cell receptor beta chains came from one sample sequenced in a study of shared clonotypes between healthy human individuals. Assay used: immunoSEQ multiplex PCR; TCRdb lists only in-frame clones, some missing. The sample holds approximately 650,000 clones, around 95% seen once. Terminally differentiated effector memory CD45RA+ cells were left out of the naive CD8 fraction, which was CD45RO-negative and positively selected for CCR7. What was sequenced was naive CD8+ T cells sorted from blood. The receptors shown here come from a woman aged 30 to 39 in good health.

V usage is TRBV9 and J usage is TRBJ2-1; 8 nucleotides agree with TRBD1. Unmatched junction bases numbered 15, after V lost 0 bases and J lost 7 bases. This CDR3 region has 18 residues. Per the germline V gene, CDR1 is SGDLS and CDR2 is YYNGEE. The DNA of the CDR3 is TGTGCCAGCAGCGTAGCTAGTACTCCAGGGGGCAATATGAATGAGCAGTTCTTC. This translates into CASSVASTPGGNMNEQFF.

The chain has TRBV19 and TRBJ1-1; D ambiguous. From germline, CDR1 is LNHDA and CDR2 SQIVND (reference sequence). CDR3 size: 12 residues. V was pared by 7 bases and J by 2 bases, with 8 bases between. CDR3 protein: CASTLGNTEAFF. As DNA, the CDR3 is TGTGCCAGTACCCTTGGAAACACTGAAGCTTTCTTT.

The rearrangement uses TRBV28 and TRBJ2-2; D uncertain. CDR3 length equals 15 residues. Germline assignment: CDR1 MDHEN and CDR2 SYDVKM. Trimming cost V 3 bases and J 7 bases, with 15 bases left between them. The CDR3 loop is CASSFRRDGGGELFF. DNA of the CDR3: TGTGCCAGCAGTTTCCGCAGAGACGGTGGCGGGGAGCTGTTTTTT.

This CDR3 is CASGDPTGGTYNEQFF. The CDR3 coding sequence is TGCGCCAGCGGAGACCCGACAGGGGGTACCTACAATGAGCAGTTCTTC. This sequence joins TRBV5-1 and TRBJ2-1; 9 bases agree with TRBD1. Germline CDR1 is SGHRS and CDR2 is YFSETQ. The CDR3 totals 16 residues. Germline trimming cut 7 bases from V and 2 bases from J; bases unmatched to any gene: 10.

V and J are TRBV27 and TRBJ2-7; D is tentatively TRBD1 or TRBD2 (5 bases each). The germline V and J ends were trimmed by 6 bases and 0 bases, with 12 bases remaining between them. CDR3 size: 14 residues. The V gene's germline CDR1 is MNHEY and CDR2 SMNVEV (reference sequence). The CDR3 coding sequence is TGTGCCAGCAGCACCGGGACGACCTCCTACGAGCAGTACTTC. The encoded protein is CASSTGTTSYEQYF.

This chain connects TRBV28 to TRBJ2-1; D ambiguous. Germline V gene sequence: CDR1 MDHEN, CDR2 SYDVKM. V gave up 3 bases and J gave up 0 bases, with 12 bases separating them. The CDR3 consists of 16 residues. For the CDR3, the DNA is TGTGCCAGCAGTTTTTATCTCTCGGCCTCCTACAATGAGCAGTTCTTC. Translated: CASSFYLSASYNEQFF.

This clone showed up just once. This chain uses TRBV6-6 with TRBJ2-7; no reliable D call. Germline CDR1 MNHNY, CDR2 SVGAGI (reference sequence). V lost 7 bases and J lost 5, with 21 bases in between. The CDR3 contains 15 residues. CDR3 residues: CASTPGQGKFHEQYF. Here the CDR3 DNA reads TGTGCCAGCACTCCCGGCCAAGGTAAGTTCCACGAGCAGTACTTC.

The rearrangement links TRBV19 to TRBJ1-5, with 7 bases matching TRBD1. Unmatched junction bases numbered 6, after V lost 7 bases and J lost 0 bases. CDR3 length: 15 residues. From germline, CDR1 is LNHDA and CDR2 SQIVND (reference sequence). CDR3 amino acids: CASTGTVYSNQPQHF. In nucleotides, the CDR3 is TGTGCCAGTACAGGGACAGTCTATAGCAATCAGCCCCAGCATTTT.

This clone was observed a single time. This sequence joins TRBV28 and TRBJ2-7; 10 bases match TRBD2. V was pared by 5 bases and J by 2 bases, with 6 bases of the junction left unmatched. Germline V lookup: CDR1 MDHEN, CDR2 SYDVKM. The CDR3 length is 15 residues. In nucleotides, the CDR3 is TGTGCCAGCAGTCCCATAGCGGGAGGCGCCTACGAGCAGTACTTC. Translating it yields CASSPIAGGAYEQYF.

The CDR3 sequence: CAWSATLNTEAFF. In DNA form, the CDR3 reads TGTGCCTGGAGTGCAACTTTGAACACTGAAGCTTTCTTT. The rearrangement links TRBV30 to TRBJ1-1; no clear D gene. There are 13 residues in the CDR3. Germline CDR1 GTSNPN, CDR2 SVGIG (reference sequence). Deletions cut 1 base from V and 0 bases from J, with 6 bases between.

The CDR3 coding sequence is TGTGCCAGTAGTCCCGGGCAGGGGGCTTTGGGTGAGCAGTTCTTC. It specifies CASSPGQGALGEQFF. The chain has TRBV19 and TRBJ2-1, with 8 bases identical to TRBD1. Losses at the gene ends were 5 bases for V and 9 bases for J; bases not matched to a gene: 12. Germline CDR1 LNHDA, CDR2 SQIVND (reference sequence). This CDR3 contains 15 residues.

V gene TRBV18 combines with J gene TRBJ2-5; TRBD1 matches at 12 bases. Germline CDR1 reads KGHSH; CDR2 reads LQKENI. The CDR3 has 15 amino acids. Unmatched junction bases numbered 1, after V lost 1 base and J lost 4 bases. The DNA of the CDR3 is TGTGCCAGCTCACCACTGGGACAGGGGGCAGAGACCCAGTACTTC. This translates into CASSPLGQGAETQYF.

Worth noting for this clone: At one boundary the junction diverges from the germline segment, which might be a read error. This chain joins TRBV2 and TRBJ2-7; D possibly uses TRBD1 or TRBD2 (5 bases each). This CDR3 region has 11 residues. Germline values: CDR1 SNHLY, CDR2 FYNNEI. The CDR3 DNA is TGTGCCAGCAGTGGAGGGGCGGGTTGGAACTTC. It specifies CASSGGAGWNF.

The chain uses TRBV9 and TRBJ2-7, with D possibly matching TRBD1 (6 bases). The germline V gene has CDR1 SGDLS and CDR2 YYNGEE. The V and J ends lost 0 bases and 6 bases respectively, with 16 bases between them. CDR3 length equals 15 residues. Written as DNA, the CDR3 is TGTGCCAGCAGCGTAGACTCGGGGACAAGGCGCGAGCAGTACTTC. It specifies CASSVDSGTRREQYF.

The rearrangement joins TRBV27 to TRBJ2-3; 7 bases line up with TRBD1. The germline CDR1 and CDR2 sequences are MNHEY and SMNVEV (reference sequence). With V trimmed by 7 bases and J by 2 bases, 6 bases remained unmatched. The CDR3 consists of 14 residues. Written as DNA, the CDR3 is TGTGCCAGCATAAACAGGGGCTACACAGATACGCAGTATTTT. Its translation: CASINRGYTDTQYF.

The chain is built from TRBV5-1 and TRBJ1-1; 7 nucleotides line up with TRBD1. Germline values: CDR1 SGHRS, CDR2 YFSETQ. The CDR3 consists of 18 residues. J was trimmed by 4 bases and V by 4 bases; bases with no gene match: 19. In DNA form, the CDR3 reads TGCGCCAGCAGCGGAACCGGGACAGCCGAAATCCTGGTCACTGAAGCTTTCTTT. Protein: CASSGTGTAEILVTEAFF.

The chain joins TRBV28 to TRBJ2-3, with D tentatively TRBD1 (5 bases). The CDR3 totals 13 residues. Germline V gene data show CDR1 as MDHEN and CDR2 as SYDVKM. The V end was cut by 8 bases, the J end by 2 bases, with 11 bases between. The CDR3 here is CASGADLTDTQYF. The CDR3 region has the DNA TGTGCCAGCGGGGCGGATCTCACAGATACGCAGTATTTT. The full variable domain, with the rest looked up from reference TRBV28 and TRBJ2-3, is DVKVTQSSRYLVKRTGEKVFLECVQDMDHENMFWYRQDPGLGLRLIYFSYDVKMKEKGDIPEGYSVSREKKERFSLILESASTNQTSMYLCASGADLTDTQYFGPGTRLTVL.

This chain links TRBV4-1 with TRBJ2-5; 16 positions match TRBD2. V shed 1 base and J 4 bases; nucleotides not matched to a gene: 12. Germline loops: CDR1 MGHRA, CDR2 YSYEKL. The CDR3 sequence is 20 residues long. The CDR3 bases are TGCGCCAGCAGCCAAGTGGGGTTTGTCGGGACTAGCGGGAGGGCAGAGACCCAGTACTTC. This encodes CASSQVGFVGTSGRAETQYF.

V and J are TRBV4-1 and TRBJ2-7, with 8 bases aligning to TRBD2. Looked up from germline, CDR1 is MGHRA and CDR2 is YSYEKL. The trim removed 4 bases at V and 7 bases at J, leaving 12 bases unmatched. The CDR3 spans 15 residues. The CDR3 bases are TGCGCCAGCAGCCTACCCGGGACTAGGGCCTTGGAGCAGTACTTC. Its translation: CASSLPGTRALEQYF.

This chain connects TRBV6-6 to TRBJ1-1; no clear D. The V gene's germline CDR1 is MNHNY and CDR2 SVGAGI (reference sequence). This CDR3 region has 16 residues. V was pared by 8 bases and J by 4 bases, with 23 bases between. The CDR3 here is CASGSPARYVGTEAFF. The CDR3 coding sequence is TGTGCCAGCGGCAGTCCAGCGAGGTACGTTGGCACTGAAGCTTTCTTT.

This rearrangement joins TRBV5-1 to TRBJ1-1; D gene ambiguous. Germline CDR1 SGHRS, CDR2 YFSETQ. The CDR3 sequence is 12 residues long. Trimming stripped 4 bases from V and 7 bases from J, with 11 bases between. CDR3 amino acids: CASSQDGNEAFF. In nucleotides, the CDR3 is TGCGCCAGCAGCCAGGACGGGAATGAAGCTTTCTTT.

This sequence joins TRBV4-1 and TRBJ1-2, with D possibly TRBD1 on 5 matching bases. The CDR3 is made up of 14 amino acids. CDR1 and CDR2 (germline): MGHRA, YSYEKL. V was clipped by 0 bases and J by 4 bases, with 9 bases between them. The CDR3: CASSQDWGSYGYTF. The CDR3 DNA reads as TGCGCCAGCAGCCAAGATTGGGGCTCCTATGGCTACACCTTC.

The J gene is TRBJ2-7, the V gene TRBV5-6; 11 bases are shared with TRBD1. V shed 6 bases and J 5 bases; nucleotides not matched to a gene: 13. The CDR3 contains 16 residues. Germline V gene sequence: CDR1 SGHDT, CDR2 YYEEEE. The CDR3 sequence is CASNPGPGTGGDEQYF. The CDR3 bases are TGTGCCAGCAATCCAGGTCCCGGGACAGGGGGAGACGAGCAGTACTTC.

In DNA, the CDR3 is TGTGCCAGCAGTTACTCGAACAGGGAAGATGAGCAGTTCTTC. This gives the protein CASSYSNREDEQFF. The rearrangement uses TRBV6-5 and TRBJ2-1; maybe TRBD1 (6 bases). The CDR3 is made up of 14 amino acids. Germline V gene data show CDR1 as MNHEY and CDR2 as SVGAGI. Trimming took 0 bases from V and 8 from J, leaving 11 bases between them.

Of note for this clone: One end of the junction fails to match germline, which may point to a read error. This chain links TRBV28 with TRBJ1-1; TRBD1 agrees at 8 bases. The germline CDR1 and CDR2 sequences are MDHEN and SYDVKM. The CDR3 runs 16 residues. The CDR3 DNA sequence: TGTGCCAGCACTTTACGGCTCGACAGGGGTTCCACTGAAGCTTTCTTT. The encoded protein is CASTLRLDRGSTEAFF. The full variable domain, completed using reference TRBV28 and TRBJ1-1, is DVKVTQSSRYLVKRTGEKVFLECVQDMDHENMFWYRQDPGLGLRLIYFSYDVKMKEKGDIPEGYSVSREKKERFSLILESASTNQTSMYLCASTLRLDRGSTEAFFGQGTRLTVV.

CDR3 sequence (DNA): TGCGCCAGCAGTGGTTGGACAGTCAACTACGAGCAGTACTTC. The encoded protein is CASSGWTVNYEQYF. The rearrangement links TRBV10-2 to TRBJ2-7; weak D call: TRBD1 (6 bases). The V end was cut by 4 bases, the J end by 3 bases, with 13 bases between. Germline CDR1 is WSHSY and CDR2 is SAAADI. The CDR3 runs to 14 residues.

CDR3 sequence reads: CASSATRDSRSGANVLTF. In nucleotides, the CDR3 is TGTGCCAGCAGCGCAACCCGGGACAGCCGCTCTGGGGCCAACGTCCTGACTTTC. V gene TRBV11-2 combines with J gene TRBJ2-6, with 7 bases lining up with TRBD1. J was trimmed by 0 bases and V by 5 bases; bases with no gene match: 10. Germline CDR1 is SGHAT and CDR2 is FQNNGV. The CDR3 is 18 residues long.

This clone appeared a single time. This chain joins TRBV5-4 and TRBJ1-2; D ambiguous. Trimming left V 4 bases short and J 2 bases short, with 15 bases between. The CDR3 length is 15 residues. CDR1 is SGHNT, CDR2 YYREEE, per germline (reference sequence). The CDR3 DNA follows: TGTGCCAGCAGCACACATGACACAGAGAACTATGGCTACACCTTC. It specifies CASSTHDTENYGYTF.

This chain joins TRBV27 and TRBJ2-1; 8 bases agree with TRBD2. Germline values: CDR1 MNHEY, CDR2 SMNVEV (reference sequence). The junction had 17 bases not matched to a gene; V was cut back by 5 bases and J by 8 bases. The CDR3 contains 17 residues. This CDR3 is CASSTGPGSGRRDEQFF. Written as DNA, the CDR3 is TGTGCCAGCAGTACTGGCCCCGGGAGCGGGAGACGGGATGAGCAGTTCTTC.

This clone was picked up a small number of times. This chain joins TRBV2 and TRBJ1-5, with TRBD1 identical over 7 bases. The CDR3 is 15 amino acids. CDR1 and CDR2 (germline): SNHLY, FYNNEI. V lost 5 bases and J lost 5; bases outside the gene matches: 9. The CDR3 nucleotides are TGTGCCAGCAGTCTTGATGACAGGGAGGATCAGCCCCAGCATTTT. Translating it yields CASSLDDREDQPQHF.

The chain joins TRBV4-2 to TRBJ2-7; possible D gene TRBD1, 5 bases. Germline CDR1 and CDR2: LGHNA and YNFKEQ. This CDR3 is built from 14 residues. Trimming stripped 1 base from V and 3 bases from J, with 10 bases between. In DNA form, the CDR3 reads TGTGCCAGCAGCCAAGTATCCGACAGCTACGAGCAGTACTTC. It encodes CASSQVSDSYEQYF.

The chain is built from TRBV28 and TRBJ1-4, with 8 positions matching TRBD1. Germline lookup yields CDR1 MDHEN and CDR2 SYDVKM. This CDR3 has 15 residues. J was trimmed by 3 bases and V by 5 bases; bases with no gene match: 5. The CDR3 DNA follows: TGTGCCAGCAGTGCCCGGACAGGGCCTAATGAAAAACTGTTTTTT. Amino acids: CASSARTGPNEKLFF.